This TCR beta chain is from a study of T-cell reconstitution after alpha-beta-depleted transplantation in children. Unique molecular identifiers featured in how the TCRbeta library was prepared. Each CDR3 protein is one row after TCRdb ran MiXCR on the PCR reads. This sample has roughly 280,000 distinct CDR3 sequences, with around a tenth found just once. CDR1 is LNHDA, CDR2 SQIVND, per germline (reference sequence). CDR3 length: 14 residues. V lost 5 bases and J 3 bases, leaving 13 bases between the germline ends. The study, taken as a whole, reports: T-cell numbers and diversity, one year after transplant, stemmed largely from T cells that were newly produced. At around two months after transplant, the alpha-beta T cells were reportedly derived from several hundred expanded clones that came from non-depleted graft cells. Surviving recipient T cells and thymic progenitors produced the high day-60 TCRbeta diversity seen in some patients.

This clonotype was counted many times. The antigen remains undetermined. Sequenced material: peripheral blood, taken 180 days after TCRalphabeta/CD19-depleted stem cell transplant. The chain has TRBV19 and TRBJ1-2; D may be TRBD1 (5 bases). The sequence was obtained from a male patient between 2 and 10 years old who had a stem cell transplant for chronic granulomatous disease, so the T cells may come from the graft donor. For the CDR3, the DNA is TGTGCCAGTAGTCGAAATGACAGAGACTATGGCTACACCTTC. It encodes CASSRNDRDYGYTF.